Reported below is one TCR beta chain. This sample is drawn from a study of beta chain features in type 1 diabetes. About the study: Across the samples, over 85 million sorted cells were examined in total.

CDR3 length: 15 residues. CDR1 and CDR2 from the germline V gene are ENHRY and SYGVKD. Trimming pared 3 bases from V and 5 bases from J, leaving 15 bases between. The whole isolated RNA underwent reverse transcription, so sequencing captured expressed TCRB transcripts. TCRdb's table, derived via immunoSEQ multiplex PCR, lists solely in-frame clones and lacks some. Here the sample spans nearly 350,000 clones, around 7.6% being singletons. A CD45RO/CCR7/CD25/CD127/CD95/CD27 panel sorted naive, central memory, regulatory and stem cell-like memory CD4+ cells. The chain employs TRBV10-3 and TRBJ2-3, with D unclear. Sequenced input: central memory CD4+ T cells from blood. The receptor was isolated from a woman under 30 in good health. CDR3 sequence reads: CAISDEFSSRDTQYF. CDR3 sequence (DNA): TGTGCCATCAGTGACGAGTTTTCGAGTAGAGATACGCAGTATTTT.